The TCR beta chain described here comes from a study of blood T cell repertoires in COVID-19. Study as a whole: The study drew acute and convalescent COVID-19 samples from the United States, Italy and Spain. T cells, B-cell-depleted T cells, or PBMCs supplied cDNA or gDNA.

A single count supports this clone. In the original analysis: Amplification of reference gene primers was used by the study to estimate nucleated cell counts. TCRdb's copy holds only in-frame clones and misses some; the assay was immunoSEQ multiplex PCR. That table is the source of V, J and clone size, and D and trimming were worked out from the DNA. The sample has 150,000 to 200,000 clones; 80% to 85% are singletons. V was clipped by 5 bases and J by 2 bases, with 12 bases between them. The CDR3 has 14 residues. Germline V gives CDR1 SGHTA, CDR2 FQGNSA. This clonotype originated in a human donor with acute or convalescent COVID-19. The donor label of this sample is uncertain. This chain uses TRBV7-2 with TRBJ1-2; weak D call: TRBD1 (6 bases). Sequenced input: peripheral blood. The CDR3 region is CASSVTTGNYGYTF. The CDR3 bases are TGTGCCAGCAGCGTAACCACAGGGAACTATGGCTACACCTTC.